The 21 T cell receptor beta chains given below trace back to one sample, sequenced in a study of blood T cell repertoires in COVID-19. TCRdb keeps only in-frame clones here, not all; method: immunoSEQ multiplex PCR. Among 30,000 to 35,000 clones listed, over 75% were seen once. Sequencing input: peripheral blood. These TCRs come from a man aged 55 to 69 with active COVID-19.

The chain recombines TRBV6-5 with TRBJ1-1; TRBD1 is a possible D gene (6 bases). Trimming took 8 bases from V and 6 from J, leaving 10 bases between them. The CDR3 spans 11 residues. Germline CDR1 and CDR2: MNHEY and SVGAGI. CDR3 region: CASQGGAEAFF. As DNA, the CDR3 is TGTGCCAGCCAAGGGGGTGCTGAAGCTTTCTTT.

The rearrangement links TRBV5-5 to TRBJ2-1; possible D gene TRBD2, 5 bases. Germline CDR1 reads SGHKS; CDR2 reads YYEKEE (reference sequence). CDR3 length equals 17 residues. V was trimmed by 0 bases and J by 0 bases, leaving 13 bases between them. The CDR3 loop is CASSLGPAGSSYNEQFF. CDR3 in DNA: TGTGCCAGCAGCTTGGGGCCGGCGGGTAGCTCCTACAATGAGCAGTTCTTC.

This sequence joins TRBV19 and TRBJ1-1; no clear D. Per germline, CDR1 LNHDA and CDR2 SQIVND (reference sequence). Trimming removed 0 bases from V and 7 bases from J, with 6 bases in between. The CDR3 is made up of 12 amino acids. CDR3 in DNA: TGTGCCAGTAGTATAGATCGGGGTGAAGCTTTCTTT. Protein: CASSIDRGEAFF.

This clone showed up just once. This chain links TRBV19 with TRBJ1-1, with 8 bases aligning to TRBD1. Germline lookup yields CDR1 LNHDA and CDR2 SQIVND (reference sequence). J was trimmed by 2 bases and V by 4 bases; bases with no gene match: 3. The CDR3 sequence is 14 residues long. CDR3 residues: CASSTTGGNTEAFF. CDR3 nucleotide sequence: TGTGCCAGTAGTACTACAGGGGGTAACACTGAAGCTTTCTTT. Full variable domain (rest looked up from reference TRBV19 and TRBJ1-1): DGGITQSPKYLFRKEGQNVTLSCEQNLNHDAMYWYRQDPGQGLRLIYYSQIVNDFQKGDIAEGYSVSREKKESFPLTVTSAQKNPTAFYLCASSTTGGNTEAFFGQGTRLTVV.

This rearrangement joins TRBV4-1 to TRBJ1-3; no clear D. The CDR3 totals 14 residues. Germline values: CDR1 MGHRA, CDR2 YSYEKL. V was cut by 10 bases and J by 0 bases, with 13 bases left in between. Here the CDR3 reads CATSDMSSGNTIYF. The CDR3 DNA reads TGCGCCACCTCAGACATGAGCTCTGGAAACACCATATATTTT.

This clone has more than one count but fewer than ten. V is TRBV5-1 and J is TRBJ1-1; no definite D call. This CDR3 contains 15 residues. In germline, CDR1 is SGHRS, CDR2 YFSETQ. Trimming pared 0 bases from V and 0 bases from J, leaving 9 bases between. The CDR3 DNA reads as TGCGCCAGCAGCTTGGTCGGAGGGTTGAACACTGAAGCTTTCTTT. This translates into CASSLVGGLNTEAFF.

CDR3 loop: CASSHSELPSYEQYF. The CDR3 DNA follows: TGTGCCAGCAGCCATAGTGAGTTACCTTCCTACGAGCAGTACTTC. V gene TRBV27 combines with J gene TRBJ2-7; D ambiguous. The germline gives CDR1 MNHEY, CDR2 SMNVEV (reference sequence). V was pared by 6 bases and J by 1 base, with 16 bases between. The CDR3 length is 15 residues.

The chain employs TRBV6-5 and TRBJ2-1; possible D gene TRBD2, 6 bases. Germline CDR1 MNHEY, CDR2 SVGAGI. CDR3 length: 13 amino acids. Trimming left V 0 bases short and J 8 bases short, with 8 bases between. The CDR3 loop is CASSYSWRDEQFF. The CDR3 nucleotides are TGTGCCAGCAGTTACTCCTGGAGGGATGAGCAGTTCTTC.

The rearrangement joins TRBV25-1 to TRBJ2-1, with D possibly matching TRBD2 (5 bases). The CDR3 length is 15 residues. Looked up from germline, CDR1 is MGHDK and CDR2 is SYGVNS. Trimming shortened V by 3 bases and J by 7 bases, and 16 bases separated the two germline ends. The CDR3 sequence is CASSDSSGPSNEQFF. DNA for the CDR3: TGTGCCAGCAGTGACTCCAGCGGCCCCTCGAATGAGCAGTTCTTC.

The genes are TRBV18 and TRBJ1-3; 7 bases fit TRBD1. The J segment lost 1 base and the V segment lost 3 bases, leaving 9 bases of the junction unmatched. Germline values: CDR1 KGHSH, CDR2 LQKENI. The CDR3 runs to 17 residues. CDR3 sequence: CASSPPGGRASGNTIYF. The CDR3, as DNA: TGTGCCAGCTCACCTCCAGGGGGACGGGCATCTGGAAACACCATATATTTT.

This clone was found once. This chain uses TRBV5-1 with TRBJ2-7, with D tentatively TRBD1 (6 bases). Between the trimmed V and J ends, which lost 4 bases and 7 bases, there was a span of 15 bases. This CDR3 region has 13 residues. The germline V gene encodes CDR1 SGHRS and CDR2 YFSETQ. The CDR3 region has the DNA TGCGCCAGCAGCGCCTCAGGGGAAGGGGAGCAGTACTTC. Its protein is CASSASGEGEQYF.

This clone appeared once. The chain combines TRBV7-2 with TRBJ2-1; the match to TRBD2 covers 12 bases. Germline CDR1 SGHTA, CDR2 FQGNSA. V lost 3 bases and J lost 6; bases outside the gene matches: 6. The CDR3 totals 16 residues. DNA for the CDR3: TGTGCCAGCAGCTTGGCGGGACTAGCGGGCGTCAATGAGCAGTTCTTC. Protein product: CASSLAGLAGVNEQFF.

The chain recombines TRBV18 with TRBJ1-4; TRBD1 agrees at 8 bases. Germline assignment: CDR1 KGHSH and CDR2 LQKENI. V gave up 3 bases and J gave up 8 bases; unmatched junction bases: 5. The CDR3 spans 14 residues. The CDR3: CASSPPTGEEKLFF. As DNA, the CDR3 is TGTGCCAGCTCACCGCCGACAGGGGAAGAAAAACTGTTTTTT.

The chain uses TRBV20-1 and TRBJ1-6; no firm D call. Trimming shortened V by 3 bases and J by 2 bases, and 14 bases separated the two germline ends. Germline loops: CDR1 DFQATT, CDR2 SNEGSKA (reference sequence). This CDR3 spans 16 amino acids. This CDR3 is CSASAGIVTYNSPLHF. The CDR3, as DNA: TGCAGTGCTAGTGCGGGGATAGTTACCTATAATTCACCCCTCCACTTT.

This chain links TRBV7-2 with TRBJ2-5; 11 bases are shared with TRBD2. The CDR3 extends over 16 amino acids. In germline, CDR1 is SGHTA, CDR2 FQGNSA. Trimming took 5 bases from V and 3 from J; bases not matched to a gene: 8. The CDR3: CASSPSTSGIKETQYF. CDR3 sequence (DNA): TGTGCCAGCAGCCCCTCGACTAGCGGGATTAAAGAGACCCAGTACTTC.

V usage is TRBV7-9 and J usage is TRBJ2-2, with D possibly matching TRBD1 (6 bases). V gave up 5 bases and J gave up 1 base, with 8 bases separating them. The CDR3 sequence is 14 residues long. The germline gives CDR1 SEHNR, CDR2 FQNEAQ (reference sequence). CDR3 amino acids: CASSPTGNTGELFF. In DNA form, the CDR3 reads TGTGCCAGCAGCCCGACAGGGAACACCGGGGAGCTGTTTTTT.

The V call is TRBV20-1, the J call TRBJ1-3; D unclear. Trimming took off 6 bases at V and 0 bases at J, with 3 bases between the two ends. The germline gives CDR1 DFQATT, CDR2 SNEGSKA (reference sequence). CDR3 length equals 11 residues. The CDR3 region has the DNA TGCAGTGCCGGCTCTGGAAACACCATATATTTT. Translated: CSAGSGNTIYF.

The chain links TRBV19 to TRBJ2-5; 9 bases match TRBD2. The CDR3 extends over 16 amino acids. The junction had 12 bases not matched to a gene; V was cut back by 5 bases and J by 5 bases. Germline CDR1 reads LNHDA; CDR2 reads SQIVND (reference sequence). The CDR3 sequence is CASSQRGGRGLETQYF. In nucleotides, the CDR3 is TGTGCCAGTAGTCAGCGGGGCGGGAGGGGTCTGGAGACCCAGTACTTC.

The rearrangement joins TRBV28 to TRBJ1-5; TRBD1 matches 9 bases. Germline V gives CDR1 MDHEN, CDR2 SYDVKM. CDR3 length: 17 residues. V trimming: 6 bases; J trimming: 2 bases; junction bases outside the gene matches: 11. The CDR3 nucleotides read TGTGCCAGCAGGATTACAGGGGGCGCGTTCGGCAATCAGCCCCAGCATTTT. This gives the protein CASRITGGAFGNQPQHF.

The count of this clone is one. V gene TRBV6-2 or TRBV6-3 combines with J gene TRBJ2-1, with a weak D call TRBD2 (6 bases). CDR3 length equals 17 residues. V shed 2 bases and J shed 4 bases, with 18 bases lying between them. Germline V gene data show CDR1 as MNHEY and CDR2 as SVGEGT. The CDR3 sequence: CASSYNLRRGKYNEQFF. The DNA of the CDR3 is TGTGCCAGCAGTTACAACCTACGGAGGGGAAAATACAATGAGCAGTTCTTC.

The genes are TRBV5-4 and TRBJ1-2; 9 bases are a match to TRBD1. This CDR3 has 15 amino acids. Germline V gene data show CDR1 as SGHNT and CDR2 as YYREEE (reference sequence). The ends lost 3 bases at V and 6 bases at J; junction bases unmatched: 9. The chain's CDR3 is CASSSPPGQGDGYTF. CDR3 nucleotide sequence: TGTGCCAGCAGCTCACCCCCGGGACAGGGCGATGGCTACACCTTC.